The 22 T cell receptor beta chains given below trace back to one sample, sequenced in a study of type 1 regulatory T cells. Study results and limitations: Compared with non-type 1 regulatory T cells, type 1 regulatory T cells showed a more restricted TCR repertoire.

MiXCR, run by TCRdb on the reads, gives a single entry per CDR3 protein. Of fewer than 80,000 distinct CDR3 sequences listed, less than 25% are singletons. These TCRs are of unknown antigen specificity. Input material: cultured type 1 regulatory T (Tr1) cells, either the whole culture or a sorted fraction (not recorded which). The receptors stem from a human donor in good health.

In its sample, this clonotype was seen a few times. The genes are TRBV2 and TRBJ2-2; maybe TRBD2 (5 bases). The CDR3 is made up of 14 amino acids. The ends were cut back, 8 bases at V and 1 base at J, with 11 bases in the middle. Per the germline V gene, CDR1 is SNHLY and CDR2 is FYNNEI. CDR3 DNA sequence: TGTGCCAGCCCAGCGGTTCGGAACACCGGGGAGCTGTTTTTT. The encoded protein is CASPAVRNTGELFF.

The chain carries TRBV12-3 or TRBV12-4 and TRBJ1-4, with TRBD1 matching over 9 bases. V gave up 6 bases and J gave up 7 bases; unmatched junction bases: 6. The CDR3 length is 14 residues. The CDR3 reads CASRMGTGREKLFF. The CDR3 region has the DNA TGTGCCAGCAGAATGGGGACAGGGCGTGAAAAACTGTTTTTT.

A few counts support this clonotype. V and J are TRBV19 and TRBJ2-1, with 13 positions matching TRBD2. Germline V lookup: CDR1 LNHDA, CDR2 SQIVND (reference sequence). The CDR3 has 15 amino acids. V lost 7 bases and J lost 7; bases outside the gene matches: 7. The CDR3 loop is CASTPTSGRDNEQFF. The DNA for the CDR3 is TGTGCCAGTACCCCAACTAGCGGGAGGGATAATGAGCAGTTCTTC. The full variable domain, rest sourced from reference TRBV19 and TRBJ2-1, is DGGITQSPKYLFRKEGQNVTLSCEQNLNHDAMYWYRQDPGQGLRLIYYSQIVNDFQKGDIAEGYSVSREKKESFPLTVTSAQKNPTAFYLCASTPTSGRDNEQFFGPGTRLTVL.

In this sample, this clonotype turned up once. The chain has TRBV5-1 and TRBJ2-7; tentatively, D is TRBD1 (5 bases). The ends were cut back, 4 bases at V and 1 base at J, with 18 bases in the middle. Germline lookup yields CDR1 SGHRS and CDR2 YFSETQ. There are 16 residues in the CDR3. CDR3 sequence reads: CASSPYRPTDSYEQYF. The DNA for the CDR3 is TGCGCCAGCAGCCCATACCGACCGACAGATTCCTACGAGCAGTACTTC.

In its sample, this clonotype was seen a few times. This sequence joins TRBV7-3 and TRBJ2-3; D unclear. Per the germline V gene, CDR1 is SGHTA and CDR2 is FQGTGA. The CDR3 has 14 residues. V lost 1 base and J lost 6, with 11 bases in between. CDR3 bases: TGTGCCAGCAGCTTAAGGGCTCCTACGGATACGCAGTATTTT. It specifies CASSLRAPTDTQYF.

The rearrangement joins TRBV6-1 to TRBJ2-1; D may match TRBD1 or TRBD2 (5 bases each). Trimming pared 7 bases from V and 4 bases from J, leaving 17 bases between. The CDR3 is 15 residues long. The germline V gene has CDR1 MNHNS and CDR2 SASEGT. CDR3 protein: CASKLTLWGYNEQFF. In nucleotides, the CDR3 is TGTGCCAGCAAACTAACCCTGTGGGGGTACAATGAGCAGTTCTTC.

The chain has TRBV7-2 and TRBJ2-7; D could derive from TRBD1 or TRBD2 (5 bases each). The germline V and J ends were trimmed by 2 bases and 2 bases, with 10 bases remaining between them. From germline, CDR1 is SGHTA and CDR2 FQGNSA. CDR3 length: 14 amino acids. The CDR3 sequence: CASSLKGSPYEQYF. The CDR3 nucleotides read TGTGCCAGCAGCTTAAAGGGGAGCCCCTACGAGCAGTACTTC.

The chain carries TRBV30 and TRBJ1-5; D gene uncertain. The CDR3 covers 16 residues. Looked up from germline, CDR1 is GTSNPN and CDR2 is SVGIG (reference sequence). With 0 bases removed from V and 4 bases from J, the gap between germline ends came to 16 bases. CDR3 sequence: CAWSVHLTPWNQPQHF. The CDR3 nucleotides read TGTGCCTGGAGTGTCCACCTGACTCCCTGGAATCAGCCCCAGCATTTT.

This clonotype was picked up a small number of times. V is TRBV5-1 and J is TRBJ2-7, with TRBD1 identical over 9 bases. The CDR3 sequence is 18 residues long. Germline assignment: CDR1 SGHRS and CDR2 YFSETQ. The V and J ends lost 5 bases and 7 bases, in that order; junction bases with no gene match: 22. DNA of the CDR3: TGCGCCAGCAGAAAAAGGGAACTGGCGGGACAGGGTCGGGGAGAGCAGTACTTC. Amino acid sequence: CASRKRELAGQGRGEQYF.

The rearrangement links TRBV19 to TRBJ1-1; D remains unclear. CDR3 length: 14 amino acids. V lost 2 bases and J 4 bases, leaving 11 bases between the germline ends. Germline V gene data show CDR1 as LNHDA and CDR2 as SQIVND (reference sequence). CDR3 region: CASSIRGPRTEAFF. CDR3 bases: TGTGCCAGTAGTATAAGAGGGCCCCGCACTGAAGCTTTCTTT.

The chain carries TRBV29-1 and TRBJ2-1; D is ambiguous. V dropped 4 bases and J dropped 6 bases, with 13 bases sitting between them. From germline, CDR1 is SQVTM and CDR2 ANQGSEA. There are 13 residues in the CDR3. CDR3 coding DNA: TGCAGCGTTGTAATAGCAACTATCAATGAGCAGTTCTTC. Translation: CSVVIATINEQFF.

The V and J genes are TRBV5-1 and TRBJ2-2; no definite D call. Germline assignment: CDR1 SGHRS and CDR2 YFSETQ. The CDR3 is 15 residues long. The V end lost 0 bases, the J end lost 3 bases, and 9 bases lay between the germline ends. The CDR3 is CASSLGGSHTGELFF. CDR3 nucleotide sequence: TGCGCCAGCAGCTTGGGAGGCAGTCACACCGGGGAGCTGTTTTTT. The full variable domain, completed using reference TRBV5-1 and TRBJ2-2, is KAGVTQTPRYLIKTRGQQVTLSCSPISGHRSVSWYQQTPGQGLQFLFEYFSETQRNKGNFPGRFSGRQFSNSRSEMNVSTLELGDSALYLCASSLGGSHTGELFFGEGSRLTVL.

This chain uses TRBV5-1 with TRBJ2-3; TRBD2 is a possible D gene (5 bases). CDR3 length: 15 residues. The germline V gene encodes CDR1 SGHRS and CDR2 YFSETQ. V was cut by 0 bases and J by 2 bases, with 10 bases left in between. CDR3: CASSLGRGYTDTQYF. CDR3 nucleotide sequence: TGCGCCAGCAGCTTGGGTAGAGGGTACACAGATACGCAGTATTTT.

The sample holds a few counts of this clonotype. The gene calls are TRBV7-2 and TRBJ2-2; possibly TRBD1 for D (6 bases). The CDR3 covers 14 residues. Germline-derived CDR1 and CDR2 are SGHTA and FQGNSA. V lost 5 bases and J 4 bases, leaving 11 bases between the germline ends. CDR3 protein: CASSMGHVTGELFF. The CDR3, as DNA: TGTGCCAGCAGCATGGGACACGTCACCGGGGAGCTGTTTTTT.

This clonotype was picked up a small number of times. The chain links TRBV4-3 to TRBJ2-1; D remains ambiguous. V lost 0 bases, J lost 1 base, and 10 bases lay in between. Per germline, CDR1 LGHNA and CDR2 YSLEER. This CDR3 spans 16 amino acids. Here the CDR3 reads CASSQDLGVSYNEQFF. CDR3 DNA sequence: TGCGCCAGCAGCCAAGATCTTGGCGTTTCCTACAATGAGCAGTTCTTC.

This clonotype was observed at least ten times. The DNA of the CDR3 is TGCAGTGCTAGGACTAGCCTAAGTAGTGAGCAGTTCTTC. Translating gives CSARTSLSSEQFF. V and J are TRBV20-1 and TRBJ2-1; 7 bases are a match to TRBD2. Germline CDR1 and CDR2: DFQATT and SNEGSKA (reference sequence). The CDR3 loop spans 13 amino acids. V was clipped by 3 bases and J by 9 bases; unmatched bases: 8.

The rearrangement joins TRBV18 to TRBJ2-7, with D possibly being TRBD1 (5 bases). The germline V and J ends were trimmed by 3 bases and 3 bases, with 12 bases remaining between them. The CDR3 runs 14 residues. In germline, CDR1 is KGHSH, CDR2 LQKENI. The CDR3 loop is CASSPSDTNYEQYF. Written as DNA, the CDR3 is TGTGCCAGCTCACCCTCGGACACCAACTACGAGCAGTACTTC.

This clonotype came up many times. The J gene is TRBJ2-7, the V gene TRBV7-2; 9 bases are shared with TRBD2. V lost 5 bases to trimming and J lost 0 bases; unmatched junction nucleotides: 5. The CDR3 has 15 amino acids. The V gene's germline CDR1 is SGHTA and CDR2 FQGNSA. The CDR3 nucleotides are TGTGCCAGCAGCCCGACTAGCGGAATCTCCTACGAGCAGTACTTC. It is translated as CASSPTSGISYEQYF.

This rearrangement joins TRBV7-9 to TRBJ1-1; TRBD1 agrees at 7 bases. CDR1 and CDR2 (germline): SEHNR, FQNEAQ (reference sequence). The CDR3 runs 14 residues. V gave up 3 bases and J gave up 0 bases; unmatched junction bases: 1. CDR3 loop: CASSFDRVNTEAFF. The CDR3 DNA reads TGTGCCAGCAGCTTTGACAGGGTGAACACTGAAGCTTTCTTT.

This clonotype has more than one count but fewer than ten. V is TRBV18 and J is TRBJ1-2; D is possibly TRBD1 (6 bases). V was pared by 3 bases and J by 7 bases, with 27 bases between. From germline, CDR1 is KGHSH and CDR2 LQKENI. CDR3 size: 18 residues. The CDR3 is CASSPNGGGLESGAGYTF. The CDR3 region has the DNA TGTGCCAGCTCACCCAACGGTGGGGGCCTCGAGAGCGGGGCTGGCTACACCTTC.

V and J are TRBV6-5 and TRBJ1-2; D is perhaps TRBD1 (6 bases). V lost 6 bases, J lost 8 bases, and 22 bases lay in between. The CDR3 contains 15 residues. Germline V gene lookup returns CDR1 MNHEY and CDR2 SVGAGI. The CDR3 bases are TGTGCCAGCAGAACGGTGGAGGGGAGGGGGGAAGGCTACACCTTC. Translated, it gives CASRTVEGRGEGYTF.

The J gene is TRBJ1-2, the V gene TRBV2; TRBD1 is a possible D gene (5 bases). The CDR3 has 13 residues. Germline loops: CDR1 SNHLY, CDR2 FYNNEI. V was pared by 4 bases and J by 1 base, with 7 bases between. The CDR3 reads CASSGQGNYGYTF. The CDR3 coding sequence is TGTGCCAGCAGTGGCCAGGGTAACTATGGCTACACCTTC.